The entry that follows covers one T cell receptor beta chain sequence. This clone's antigen is unknown. The read finishes 3 residues shy of the CDR3 end, and the germline J gene is used to complete it. Using the immunoSEQ assay, multiplex PCR amplified TCR beta CDR3 regions from an average of approximately 1.1 ug of genomic DNA per sample. The assay corrected primer bias using a complete synthetic TCR repertoire to establish an amplification baseline. The amplicons were sequenced using the Illumina platform. In the authors' own workflow: Error correction of the sequences involved clustering with frequency ratios plus a modified nearest-neighbor algorithm, after which the sequences were analyzed in the immunoSEQ Analyzer using IMGT gene definitions. At each rarefaction depth, TCR richness and evenness were averaged over 20 rarefaction repeats, and samples with fewer sequences than the depth were excluded. Wilcoxon rank sum tests with FDR correction were used to compare relative abundances of V, D and J genes between the groups. An intraclass correlation of 90% to 97% for TCR richness and an average of about 77% across some 69 gene segments were obtained from the blinded duplicates. Here the immuneACCESS table is served through TCRdb, limited to in-frame sequences with V and J called. Missing clones are a known gap in these copies; in checked studies unresolved V genes cover under half, and the rest lacks a known reason. V and J calls and clone size are those listed in that table; D and trimming were worked out from the DNA. The table held for this sample gives more than 20,000 clones. The ten largest clones take up 5% to 7% of the sample.

The data stem from a study of T cells in women clearing cervical HPV infection (dated by TCRdb to the late 2010s). In terms of the full investigation: Cases were about 25 women with histologically confirmed HPV16-related CIN3 or worse, including a couple of invasive cancers. The approximately 25 controls were women who cleared a single incident HPV16 infection within 12 months without developing precancer or cancer. Case blood was taken at the visit when the lesion was first identified, whereas control blood was taken when infection was no longer detected. For cases, the median interval between lesion detection and blood sampling was around 160 days, with an interquartile range of roughly 90 to 230 days. HLA typing was available for only a few women, so HLA type could not be excluded as a confounder. The exploratory proof-of-principle case-control study was nested within the Guanacaste HPV Natural History Study in Costa Rica and compared TCR repertoires across cervical HPV16 outcomes. Cases and controls were matched on year of sample collection and on age within five years. Cases had a median age of approximately 35 years and controls had a median age of approximately 38, with no significant differences in baseline characteristics. In the parent cohort, around 9,800 women aged 18 or older were enrolled in Guanacaste, Costa Rica, during about 1992 to 1994 and then followed for roughly seven years. As quality controls, five blinded duplicates were added to each group, bringing the total to about 60 samples made up of about 50 participants and some ten replicates. General findings and caveats noted by the study authors: Because the number of T cells per sample was unknown, the richness differences could reflect varying T-cell content rather than repertoire biology. TRBV6-7 relative abundance was lower in cases than in controls (roughly 0.12% versus 0.17%; Bonferroni P = 0.0008). The cross-sectional design could not show whether the associations came before the infection or were a result of it, and neither effector/memory subsets nor HPV-specific T cells were isolated. By combining richness with V gene abundances, random forest classifiers separated cases from controls with an estimated AUC of 0.75 to 0.9. CIN3+ cases had significantly higher TCR repertoire richness than controls across sequencing depths, but evenness did not differ between the groups.

CDR1 and CDR2, per the germline V gene, are KGHSH and LQKENI. From its cysteine to its phenylalanine, the CDR3 spans 19 amino acids. The DNA covers only part of the CDR3, 48 bases in frame from base 1. Every participant had a single incident cervical HPV16 infection, and prevalent HPV16 infections were excluded. Cervical HPV DNA was detected by MY09/MY11 PCR, and genotyping was performed by dot-blot hybridization. Under 17 mL of heparinized blood was centrifuged, after which the buffy coat was aliquoted, frozen at -30 degrees C, and then stored at -80 degrees C. QIAGEN kits were used to extract genomic DNA from the buffy coat specimens.

The sequenced sample was blood buffy coat. This sequence originates from a woman between 18 and 69 years old with a cervical HPV16 infection that either progressed to CIN3+ or cleared (not recorded which). This receptor chain uses TRBV18 and TRBJ1-2, and 8 junctional nucleotides match TRBD1. CDR3 bases read: TGTGCCAGCTCACCACTCTCTCGGACAGGGACGGTCCCCAAAAACATC. The translation is CASSPLSRTGTVPKNI. The entire CDR3 protein reads CASSPLSRTGTVPKNIYTF.